This entry describes one T cell receptor (beta chain). The trim removed 1 base at V and 5 bases at J, leaving 4 bases unmatched. The CDR3 loop spans 14 amino acids. The V gene's germline CDR1 is KGHSH and CDR2 LQKENI. Original data processing: Quality scores were absent from the junction-only immunoSEQ sequences, so filtering differed. TCRdb keeps only in-frame clones here, not all; method: immunoSEQ multiplex PCR. The V and J calls and clone size are taken from that table; D and trimming were inferred from the DNA. The profile shows approximately 940,000 clones, over 75% of them singletons. The data were obtained in a study of shared clonotypes between healthy human individuals. Overall study context: Per donor, three plates held CD4 naive cells, three held CD4 memory, two held CD8 naive and one held CD8 memory.

This clonotype was sampled from a young man in good health. The chain has TRBV18 and TRBJ2-7; 8 bases agree with TRBD1. Sequencing was performed on memory CD4+ T cells sorted from blood. Indicated subset: CD45RA-negative fraction. The chain's CDR3 is CASSPLDRDNEQYF. Here the CDR3 DNA reads TGTGCCAGCTCACCACTGGACAGGGACAACGAGCAGTACTTC.